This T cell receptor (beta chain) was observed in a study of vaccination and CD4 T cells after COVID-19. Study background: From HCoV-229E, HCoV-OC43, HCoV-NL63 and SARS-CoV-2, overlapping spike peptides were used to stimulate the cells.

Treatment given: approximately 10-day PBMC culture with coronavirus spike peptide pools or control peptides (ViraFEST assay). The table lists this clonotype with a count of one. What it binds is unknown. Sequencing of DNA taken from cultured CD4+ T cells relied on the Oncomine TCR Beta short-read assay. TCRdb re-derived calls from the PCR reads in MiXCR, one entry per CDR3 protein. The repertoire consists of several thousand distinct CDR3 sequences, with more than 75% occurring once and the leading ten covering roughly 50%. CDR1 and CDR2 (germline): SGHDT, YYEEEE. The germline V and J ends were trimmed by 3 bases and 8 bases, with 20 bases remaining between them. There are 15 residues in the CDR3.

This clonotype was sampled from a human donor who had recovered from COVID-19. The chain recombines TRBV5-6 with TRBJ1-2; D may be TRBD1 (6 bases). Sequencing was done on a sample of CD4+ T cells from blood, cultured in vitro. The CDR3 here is CASSSKPGQVIGYTF. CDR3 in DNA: TGTGCCAGCAGCTCAAAGCCGGGACAAGTAATAGGCTACACCTTC.